The T cell receptor (beta chain) under discussion was sequenced for a study of naive and memory T cell subsets (dated by TCRdb to about 2017). The study in broad terms: Sorted naive and memory T cell subsets from peripheral blood were analyzed in the study using a UMI-based, open-source pipeline for TCR alpha and beta sequencing. Complete agreement was observed between the functional CMV T cell responses and the IgG serology results. RNA was DNase-treated and reverse transcribed with TCR constant-region primers, mostly using SuperScript III.

What the study reported, not specific to this receptor: A clonotype was defined as a single alpha or beta chain sequence rather than as a paired alpha/beta receptor. After error correction, only a single occurrence was seen for over 95% of naive TCR sequences, so much steeper abundance distributions were produced than in memory subsets. TCR abundance followed a power law with an exponent that was different for naive and memory subsets but consistent across the three individuals. A few larger clonotypes were present in naive repertoires, especially CD8 naive repertoires, and these clonotypes were possibly memory cells re-expressing CD45RA. In both CD4 and CD8 cells, the Gini index increased while Shannon and inverse Simpson diversity decreased from naive through CM, EM and EMRA. The repertoire findings for the naive and memory subsets could not be validated against a ground truth, as none was available. RNA-based TCR counts may be influenced by expression changes linked to T cell activation and differentiation.

Comments on this clonotype: Its antigen target is currently unknown. No much larger clone is present one base from it, and per-base qualities are unavailable.

Library preparation was by UMI-ligation and nested PCR. The beta constant-region primer consisted of an equimolar mixture of two oligonucleotides that together covered TRBC1 and TRBC2. Four rounds of PCR, combining the SP2 primer with nested alpha and beta constant-region primers, were used to amplify the ligated cDNA. A single-stranded oligonucleotide carrying the SP2 primer and a 12-nucleotide UMI was ligated to the 3' end of the cDNA by T4 RNA ligase 1. Incubation of the ligation reaction lasted roughly 20-25 hours at 16 degrees C. PCR2 was typically performed as a SYBR Green qPCR and was stopped at a predetermined threshold so that over-amplification was prevented. Agencourt AMPure XP magnetic beads were used for all purifications after the first. Library amounts were measured by Qubit and library quality was assessed on a TapeStation, where the main peak was expected at around 650 bp. Pooled libraries were sequenced on an Illumina MiSeq using v2 2x251 paired-end kits, and typically about 1-2.3 million reads were obtained per sample. Each sample was pooled at about 4.2 nM, and roughly 4.5-7% PhiX was included to help cluster recognition. The study's own analysis went as follows. V and J genes were assigned to Demultiplexor-processed FASTQ reads by Decombinator through tag matching, with a single base-pair mismatch being allowed. By using UMIs, Collapsinator corrected both sequencing errors and the frequency errors caused by PCR heterogeneity. CDR3Translator translated TCRs and extracted CDR3s from the conserved cysteine to the FGXG phenylalanine, flagging non-productive sequences. Gini, Shannon entropy and inverse Simpson indices were computed after subsampling the repertoires to the same number of UMI-defined TCRs. Clonotype abundance distributions were fitted to a power law by maximum likelihood within the linear range. On one naive CD8 sample, the pipeline and MIGEC gave similar UMI counts, unique TCR numbers and clonal distributions. In one analysis, naive TCRs also found in any memory subset of the same donor were removed from the naive repertoire. The repertoires were searched for about 7,000 CMV-associated CDR3 sequences that had been compiled from VDJdb and a published dataset. TCRdb applied fastp at Q25 and MiXCR to the public reads, then kept only in-frame beta chains. A single entry per CDR3 protein holds the most common genes and DNA from its merged rows. The V and J calls reflect TCRdb's pipeline rather than the authors' work. This sample comprises roughly 140,000 distinct CDR3 sequences, under 25% of them detected only once. The ten largest clones represent approximately 0.63% of the sample.

TCR alpha and beta chain libraries were amplified separately from the second PCR step onward. The CMV status of each donor was determined by measuring IFNgamma production from CD4+ T cells after fresh PBMCs had been stimulated overnight with CMV viral lysate. CD4 T cells were positively selected using Miltenyi beads, after which CD8 T cells were positively selected from the CD4-negative fraction. Cells stained for CD3, CD4, CD8, CD45RA, CD27 and a live/dead dye were sorted on a BD Aria II into four subsets by CD45RA and CD27. A few healthy volunteers provided blood, and each donor's sample was split into CD4 and CD8 T cells and then further divided into four differentiation subsets. Roughly 0.11 L of peripheral blood was drawn per donor, and PBMC were isolated by Ficoll-Paque PLUS density-gradient centrifugation. Sorted cells were lysed in RLT buffer, after which RNA was extracted using a Qiagen RNeasy kit and stored at -80 degrees C.

Looking up the germline V gene yields CDR1 SGHTA and CDR2 FQGTGA. Trimming costs V 0 bases and J 6 bases, and their ends lie 8 bases apart. The CDR3 contains 13 residues, cysteine and phenylalanine counted. The retained sequence is limited to the CDR3, 39 bases, with the frame set at the first base. The chain is assembled from TRBV7-3 and TRBJ1-1; the D gene cannot be resolved reliably. The TCR originated in a human donor in good health. What was sequenced was naive CD8+ T cells from blood. The sample's cell subset or site label, in plain terms: naive T cells, CD45RA high CD27+. The nucleotide sequence reads TGTGCCAGCAGCTTAACCACCGGGGCTGAAGCTTTCTTT. Its amino acids are CASSLTTGAEAFF.